This TCR beta chain emerged from a study of cytomegalovirus exposure and HLA in healthy donors. The donors comprised healthy bone marrow donors. With 5 bases clipped from V and 2 bases from J, the junction kept 6 bases outside the gene matches. Germline lookup yields CDR1 MNHEY and CDR2 SMNVEV (reference sequence). The CDR3 extends over 15 amino acids. Regarding this clone: The antigen remains unidentified.

Primers included in the PCR were 60 Vbeta and 13 Jbeta primers. In the original processing: Unique TCR beta chains numbered roughly 80 million in a later analysis, with around 10 million shared. TCRdb's copy holds only in-frame clones and misses some; the assay was immunoSEQ multiplex PCR. The V and J calls and clone size come from that table; D and trimming were worked out from the DNA. The data show 150,000 to 190,000 clones, 80% to 90% seen once. General study results and limits: Sequencing probably produced one cluster of sequence variants that were highly shared.

This TCR was sampled from a young woman in good health and CMV-seronegative. V is TRBV27 and J is TRBJ2-7, with 10 bases aligning to TRBD1. The sequencing sample was made of PBMCs. The DNA of the CDR3 is TGTGCCAGCAGTGGACCCGGGACAGGGGCCTACGAGCAGTACTTC. This encodes CASSGPGTGAYEQYF.